The 12 T cell receptor beta chains listed next were all sequenced from one sample in a study of T cell responses to AZD1222 COVID-19 vaccine. The data were produced by immunoSEQ multiplex PCR, yet TCRdb's version contains in-frame clones alone and is incomplete. This sample yields 72,000 or so clones, of which about 90% are seen a single time; 24% belongs to the top ten. Here the sequenced sample was peripheral blood, taken on day 0 of AZD1222 vaccination. The origin of the receptors is an adult in good health.

V usage is TRBV14 and J usage is TRBJ1-1; no reliable D call. Per the germline V gene, CDR1 is SGHDN and CDR2 is FVKESK. The CDR3 covers 13 residues. V was clipped by 2 bases and J by 1 base, with 5 bases between them. For the CDR3, the DNA is TGTGCCAGCAGCCAAACAGCGAACACTGAAGCTTTCTTT. Amino acid sequence: CASSQTANTEAFF. Full variable domain (remainder filled in from reference TRBV14 and TRBJ1-1): EAGVTQFPSHSVIEKGQTVTLRCDPISGHDNLYWYRRVMGKEIKFLLHFVKESKQDESGMPNNRFLAERTGGTYSTLKVQPAELEDSGVYFCASSQTANTEAFFGQGTRLTVV.

This CDR3 reads CAHSAHYEQYF. CDR3 sequence (DNA): TGTGCCCACTCCGCCCACTACGAGCAGTACTTC. The rearrangement joins TRBV6-5 to TRBJ2-7; no definite D call. This CDR3 contains 11 residues. V lost 11 bases, J lost 3 bases, and 11 bases lay in between. Germline V gene sequence: CDR1 MNHEY, CDR2 SVGAGI.

This chain joins TRBV14 and TRBJ2-5; 10 bases fit TRBD2. V shed 5 bases and J 2 bases; nucleotides not matched to a gene: 5. Germline V gene lookup returns CDR1 SGHDN and CDR2 FVKESK. The CDR3 extends over 15 amino acids. Written as DNA, the CDR3 is TGTGCCAGCAGCAGGGCTAGCGGGAGTCAAGAGACCCAGTACTTC. It translates to CASSRASGSQETQYF.

The chain employs TRBV7-8 and TRBJ2-1, with D possibly called TRBD1 or TRBD2 (5 bases each). V lost 5 bases, J lost 5 bases, and 16 bases lay in between. The germline gives CDR1 SGHVS, CDR2 FQNEAQ. The CDR3 runs to 15 residues. CDR3 DNA: TGTGCCAGCAGCCCCCCCGGGGCCGGAGACAATGAGCAGTTCTTC. Its translation: CASSPPGAGDNEQFF.

This chain links TRBV29-1 with TRBJ1-2, with a possible D match to TRBD1 (6 bases). The germline gives CDR1 SQVTM, CDR2 ANQGSEA. The CDR3 totals 14 residues. V gave up 4 bases and J gave up 0 bases, with 12 bases separating them. The CDR3 protein is CSVADRTSNYGYTF. The CDR3 DNA reads as TGCAGCGTTGCCGACAGGACCTCTAACTATGGCTACACCTTC.

This chain links TRBV27 with TRBJ2-6; D is undetermined. CDR1 and CDR2 (germline): MNHEY, SMNVEV (reference sequence). V was trimmed by 6 bases and J by 0 bases, leaving 6 bases between them. This CDR3 comprises 14 residues. The CDR3 is CASSIYSGANVLTF. The CDR3 DNA is TGTGCCAGCAGCATATACTCTGGGGCCAACGTCCTGACTTTC. Full variable domain (remainder filled in from reference TRBV27 and TRBJ2-6): EAQVTQNPRYLITVTGKKLTVTCSQNMNHEYMSWYRQDPGLGLRQIYYSMNVEVTDKGDVPEGYKVSRKEKRNFPLILESPSPNQTSLYFCASSIYSGANVLTFGAGSRLTVL.

As regards this clone: In the same sample, other DNA sequences code for this CDR3. The chain recombines TRBV11-2 with TRBJ2-3, with D possibly TRBD2 on 5 matching bases. This CDR3 region has 15 residues. Germline CDR1 reads SGHAT; CDR2 reads FQNNGV. Trimming cost V 1 base and J 1 base, with 9 bases left between them. CDR3 sequence: CASSLVVGGTDTQYF. In DNA, the CDR3 is TGTGCCAGCAGCTTAGTGGTGGGAGGCACAGATACGCAGTATTTT.

The V call is TRBV18, the J call TRBJ2-4; D possibly matches TRBD1 or TRBD2 (5 bases each). In germline, CDR1 is KGHSH, CDR2 LQKENI. The CDR3 sequence is 15 residues long. Trimming pared 2 bases from V and 12 bases from J, leaving 20 bases between. CDR3 loop: CASSPKRGDGDPQYF. CDR3 bases: TGTGCCAGCTCACCAAAAAGGGGTGATGGGGACCCTCAGTACTTC.

The J gene is TRBJ2-5, the V gene TRBV4-3; D gene unclear. This CDR3 comprises 15 residues. Deletions cut 0 bases from V and 5 bases from J, with 13 bases between. Germline V gene data show CDR1 as LGHNA and CDR2 as YSLEER. The CDR3 loop is CASSQDLGPEETQYF. The CDR3 coding sequence is TGCGCCAGCAGCCAAGATCTCGGGCCGGAGGAGACCCAGTACTTC.

The chain carries TRBV21-1 and TRBJ2-7; TRBD1 is the table's D call and was not checked against the DNA. TRBV21-1 is flagged as a pseudogene. This CDR3 has 16 amino acids. CDR3 nucleotide sequence: TGTGCCCATCTCCCAGTCCCGGGACAGCAGAATTACGAGCAGTACTTC. Its protein is CAHLPVPGQQNYEQYF.

As DNA, the CDR3 is TGTGCCAGCAGCATATCGACAGGGGCAAATTCACCCCTCCACTTT. It yields the protein CASSISTGANSPLHF. V and J are TRBV5-4 and TRBJ1-6, with TRBD1 matching over 8 bases. This CDR3 is built from 15 residues. The germline V gene has CDR1 SGHNT and CDR2 YYREEE (reference sequence). Trimming cost V 4 bases and J 7 bases; bases outside gene matches: 7.

The genes are TRBV20-1 and TRBJ2-5, with 12 bases matching TRBD2. The CDR3 covers 16 residues. Germline V gene sequence: CDR1 DFQATT, CDR2 SNEGSKA (reference sequence). Germline trimming cut 3 bases from V and 2 bases from J; bases unmatched to any gene: 7. CDR3 loop: CSASSLAGGLQETQYF. The CDR3 region has the DNA TGCAGTGCTAGTTCCCTAGCGGGAGGGCTTCAAGAGACCCAGTACTTC.